This T cell receptor beta chain was found in a study of blood T cell repertoires in COVID-19 (dated by TCRdb to 2018 to 2021). Broadly, across the study: Samples from collaborators originated in the United States, Italy and Spain and spanned both the acute and convalescent phases of COVID-19. The prospective study material was composed of cDNA or gDNA derived from T cells, B-cell-depleted T cells, or PBMCs. The dataset comprised deeply sampled blood TCRbeta repertoires from subjects exposed to, actively infected with, or recovered from COVID-19. The repertoires were released in a freely available public database intended as a resource for research on the immune response to SARS-CoV-2. Samples were obtained from the ongoing ImmuneRACE study (first 160 participants) and from over a thousand subjects provided by 6 global collaborators. The sample metadata nearly always contained a de-identified subject ID, COVID-19 status, age in years and sex. Where available, HLA class I and class II types were taken from metadata supplied by the sample provider and were not determined by assay-based typing.

Comment on this clone: Its antigen is still unknown. Base quality data are lacking; no much larger clone is found one base away.

A distance of 9 bases separates the germline ends of V and J, which lose 5 bases and 1 base respectively. CDR1 and CDR2 were assigned from the germline V gene (reference sequence) as SEHNR and FQNEAQ. The CDR3 sequence holds 14 residues, the cysteine and phenylalanine included. Solely the CDR3 DNA is kept, with 42 bases framed from the first base. One collaborating source in Seattle enrolled patients while the patients were actively infected and followed the patients over time throughout the course of disease. Whole blood was collected in K2EDTA tubes by collaborating institutions according to the institutions' own protocols. For TCRbeta analysis, collaborators shipped samples in one of three forms: frozen whole blood, isolated PBMCs, or DNA extracted from either of those sample types. The immunoSEQ Assay, a bias-controlled multiplex PCR, was used to amplify TCRbeta CDR3 regions from genomic DNA. From the authors' description of their analysis: The number of nucleated cells in each sample was estimated from the amplification of reference gene primers within the assay. Sequence reads were collapsed and filtered to measure the absolute abundance of every unique TCRbeta CDR3 rearrangement. For each sample, productive Simpson clonality was calculated by taking the square root of Simpson's diversity index across productive rearrangements. TCRdb carries this immuneACCESS record with in-frame sequences only. Its versions omit some clonotypes, under half of them owing to an unresolved V gene in the studies checked, with the rest unexplained. That table furnishes V, J and clone size, whereas the DNA furnished D and trimming. Across this sample there are some 120,000 clones, with around 85% seen only once. The top ten constitute 3.2% of the sample.

Beyond this particular receptor, the publication reports: The amount of clinical and demographic metadata varied by source and participant and was provided uncurated.

The receptor was derived from a woman at least 80 years old with COVID-19, enrolled during active disease. This chain joins TRBV7-9 to TRBJ1-3, with an unclear D gene assignment. Source material: peripheral blood. The DNA sequence is TGTGCCAGCAGCGAAGAGGGTTCTGGAAACACCATATATTTT. Its translation reads: CASSEEGSGNTIYF. The full variable domain, completed from the reference TRBV7-9 and TRBJ1-3 proteins outside the CDR3, reads DTGVSQNPRHKITKRGQNVTFRCDPISEHNRLYWYRQTLGQGPEFLTYFQNEAQLEKSRLLSDRFSAERPKGSFSTLEIQRTEQGDSAMYLCASSEEGSGNTIYFGEGSWLTVV.